The rows below give T cell receptor beta chains drawn from one sample of a study. One entry per CDR3 protein results from TCRdb running MiXCR on the RT-PCR reads. The sample has 550,000 to 750,000 distinct CDR3 sequences, 13% to 15% seen once. The sequenced sample was memory CD4+ T cells from blood. The origin of the receptors is a female donor in good health, serving as a healthy control. The CDR3 runs from the conserved cysteine through the conserved F or W. D genes are given only for firm matches. Not every row has a clone size; where given, it reads once, few, many or a size class.

J gene: TRBJ2-5; clone size: .; D gene: TRBD2; V gene: TRBV5-1; CDR3 DNA: TGCGCCAGCAGCTTCGCGGGGGGGGAACAAGAGACCCAGTACTTC; CDR3 protein: CASSFAGGEQETQYF
J gene: TRBJ1-3; clone size: .; D gene: TRBD1; V gene: TRBV6-5; CDR3 DNA: TGTGCCAGCAGGCACTCGACAGGGGGCACATCTGGAAACACCATATATTTT; CDR3 protein: CASRHSTGGTSGNTIYF
J gene: TRBJ1-2; clone size: few; D gene: .; V gene: TRBV6-4; CDR3 DNA: TGTGCCAGCAGTGACTCGAGTCTGCGGGGCTACACCTTC; CDR3 protein: CASSDSSLRGYTF
J gene: TRBJ2-6; clone size: few; D gene: .; V gene: TRBV5-8; CDR3 DNA: TGTGCCAGCAGCTTCGTCAGGGATTCTGGGGCCAACGTCCTGACTTTC; CDR3 protein: CASSFVRDSGANVLTF
J gene: TRBJ2-7; clone size: many; D gene: TRBD1; V gene: TRBV6-5; CDR3 DNA: TGTGCCACCACACCGACAGGGCGCTACGAGCAGTACTTC; CDR3 protein: CATTPTGRYEQYF
J gene: TRBJ2-5; clone size: many; D gene: .; V gene: TRBV6-1; CDR3 DNA: TGTGCCAGCAGTGCGACAGGGACTCCGTTAGAGACCCAGTACTTC; CDR3 protein: CASSATGTPLETQYF
J gene: TRBJ1-2; clone size: .; D gene: .; V gene: TRBV12-3/TRBV12-4; CDR3 DNA: TGTGCCAGCAGTTTAAAACGCAACAGCTACACCTTC; CDR3 protein: CASSLKRNSYTF
J gene: TRBJ1-2; clone size: few; D gene: .; V gene: TRBV20-1; CDR3 DNA: TGCAGTGCTTCTCCGACAAGAGCTAACTATGGCTACACCTTC; CDR3 protein: CSASPTRANYGYTF
J gene: TRBJ2-5; clone size: many; D gene: TRBD2; V gene: TRBV20-1; CDR3 DNA: TGCAGTGCTAGAGTCTCTTGGGAGGGTTACCAAGAGACCCAGTACTTC; CDR3 protein: CSARVSWEGYQETQYF
J gene: TRBJ2-1; clone size: few; D gene: TRBD2; V gene: TRBV6-5; CDR3 DNA: TGTGCCAGCACACGGACTAGCGGGGCTTTATACAATGAGCAGTTCTTC; CDR3 protein: CASTRTSGALYNEQFF
J gene: TRBJ1-1; clone size: .; D gene: .; V gene: TRBV15; CDR3 DNA: TGTGCCACCAGCACCGGACTTGTGAACACTGAAGCTTTCTTT; CDR3 protein: CATSTGLVNTEAFF
J gene: TRBJ1-2; clone size: few; D gene: .; V gene: TRBV12-3/TRBV12-4; CDR3 DNA: TGTGCCAGCAGTGCACAAGACAGTAACTATGGCTACACCTTC; CDR3 protein: CASSAQDSNYGYTF
J gene: TRBJ2-4; clone size: .; D gene: .; V gene: TRBV5-1; CDR3 DNA: TGCGCCAGCAGCTTGGGCGATTCTAAAGCCAAAAACATTCAGTACTTC; CDR3 protein: CASSLGDSKAKNIQYF
J gene: TRBJ1-1; clone size: few; D gene: .; V gene: TRBV6-5; CDR3 DNA: TGTGCCAGCAGCCTAGGACCTAGGGATGAAGCTTTCTTT; CDR3 protein: CASSLGPRDEAFF
J gene: TRBJ1-2; clone size: few; D gene: TRBD1; V gene: TRBV10-1; CDR3 DNA: TGCGCCAGCAGTGGACAGGGGGCGAGTGGCTACACCTTC; CDR3 protein: CASSGQGASGYTF
J gene: TRBJ1-2; clone size: .; D gene: TRBD1; V gene: TRBV7-2; CDR3 DNA: TGTGCCAGCAGCGTGGGACAGGCCATTGGTGGCTACACCTTC; CDR3 protein: CASSVGQAIGGYTF
J gene: TRBJ1-2; clone size: many; D gene: TRBD1; V gene: TRBV27; CDR3 DNA: TGTGCCAGCAGTCCCAGGCCGGTTGGACAGGGGGCGAGGGGCTACACCTTC; CDR3 protein: CASSPRPVGQGARGYTF
J gene: TRBJ1-2; clone size: many; D gene: .; V gene: TRBV20-1; CDR3 DNA: TGCAGTGCTAGAAACGGGGAGGTCATTGGCTACACCTTC; CDR3 protein: CSARNGEVIGYTF
J gene: TRBJ2-7; clone size: .; D gene: TRBD2; V gene: TRBV15; CDR3 DNA: TGTGCCACCAGCAGAGATATGAGCTCTAGCGGCCACGAGCAGTACTTC; CDR3 protein: CATSRDMSSSGHEQYF
J gene: TRBJ2-2; clone size: few; D gene: .; V gene: TRBV7-2; CDR3 DNA: TGTGCCAGCAGCTTTATCAAAACCGGGGAGCTGTTTTTT; CDR3 protein: CASSFIKTGELFF
J gene: TRBJ1-3; clone size: .; D gene: TRBD1; V gene: TRBV7-9; CDR3 DNA: TGTGCCAGCAGCCCAGGGACAGTTAGCACCATATATTTT; CDR3 protein: CASSPGTVSTIYF
J gene: TRBJ1-5; clone size: .; D gene: .; V gene: TRBV20-1; CDR3 DNA: TGCAGTGCATGCAGGGGCAATCAGCCCCAGCATTTT; CDR3 protein: CSACRGNQPQHF
J gene: TRBJ1-5; clone size: .; D gene: .; V gene: TRBV7-9; CDR3 DNA: TGTGCCAGCAGCAACTGGGACCTCAGGAGCAATCAGCCCCAGCATTTT; CDR3 protein: CASSNWDLRSNQPQHF
J gene: TRBJ2-5; clone size: few; D gene: .; V gene: TRBV24-1; CDR3 DNA: TGTGCCACCAGTGATTTGGGGGGAGGAGGGCAAGAGACCCAGTACTTC; CDR3 protein: CATSDLGGGGQETQYF
J gene: TRBJ1-5; clone size: many; D gene: TRBD1; V gene: TRBV7-2; CDR3 DNA: TGTGCCAGCAGCCCCTGGACAGGGCATCAGCCCCAGCATTTT; CDR3 protein: CASSPWTGHQPQHF
J gene: TRBJ2-7; clone size: many; D gene: .; V gene: TRBV30; CDR3 DNA: TGTGCCTGGGGAGGGACTTGGCACGAGCAGTACTTC; CDR3 protein: CAWGGTWHEQYF
J gene: TRBJ2-7; clone size: many; D gene: TRBD2; V gene: TRBV5-1; CDR3 DNA: TGCGCCAGCAGCTGGACTAGCGGGAGCTACGAGCAGTACTTC; CDR3 protein: CASSWTSGSYEQYF
J gene: TRBJ2-3; clone size: .; D gene: .; V gene: TRBV20-1; CDR3 DNA: TGCAGTGCTAGAGCCATGGGAGGCGCTAGCACAGATACGCAGTATTTT; CDR3 protein: CSARAMGGASTDTQYF
J gene: TRBJ2-1; clone size: many; D gene: .; V gene: TRBV6-5; CDR3 DNA: TGTGCCAGCACCCAGGGGTATGAGCAGTTCTTC; CDR3 protein: CASTQGYEQFF
J gene: TRBJ1-5; clone size: .; D gene: .; V gene: TRBV6-2/TRBV6-3; CDR3 DNA: TGTGCCAGCAGTTCCCCTTTTAGGGGAAATGGGCAGCCCCAGCATTTT; CDR3 protein: CASSSPFRGNGQPQHF
J gene: TRBJ1-1; clone size: .; D gene: TRBD1; V gene: TRBV6-1; CDR3 DNA: TGTGCCAGCAGTGAACCGGGGAGGGGGCCTGAAGCTTTCTTT; CDR3 protein: CASSEPGRGPEAFF
J gene: TRBJ1-3; clone size: many; D gene: TRBD1; V gene: TRBV11-2; CDR3 DNA: TGTGCCAGCAGCGCTTGGACAGGGGTGGAAAACACCATATATTTT; CDR3 protein: CASSAWTGVENTIYF
J gene: TRBJ1-5; clone size: .; D gene: .; V gene: TRBV12-3/TRBV12-4; CDR3 DNA: TGTGCCAGCAATTCACAGGGACCAATGGAGCCCCAGCATTTT; CDR3 protein: CASNSQGPMEPQHF
J gene: TRBJ2-4; clone size: few; D gene: .; V gene: TRBV20-1; CDR3 DNA: TGCAGTGCTACTGGACAGCTCTTAGCCAAAAACATTCAGTACTTC; CDR3 protein: CSATGQLLAKNIQYF
J gene: TRBJ2-1; clone size: .; D gene: .; V gene: TRBV12-3/TRBV12-4; CDR3 DNA: TGTGCCAGCAGCCGGGGACCCGGCGGCAGCTCCTACAATGAGCAGTTCTTC; CDR3 protein: CASSRGPGGSSYNEQFF
J gene: TRBJ1-1; clone size: many; D gene: TRBD1; V gene: TRBV6-5; CDR3 DNA: TGTGCCAGCAGTACCGGGACAGGGGACGCTGAAGCTTTCTTT; CDR3 protein: CASSTGTGDAEAFF
J gene: TRBJ1-2; clone size: .; D gene: TRBD1; V gene: TRBV9; CDR3 DNA: TGTGCCAGCAGCGACGGGACAGTTACTAACTATGGCTACACCTTC; CDR3 protein: CASSDGTVTNYGYTF
J gene: TRBJ2-5; clone size: .; D gene: .; V gene: TRBV7-2; CDR3 DNA: TGTGCCAGCAGCACCCGACAGGGAGGGGAAGAGACCCAGTACTTC; CDR3 protein: CASSTRQGGEETQYF
J gene: TRBJ2-5; clone size: many; D gene: TRBD2; V gene: TRBV20-1; CDR3 DNA: TGCAGTGCTAGGCAGGCCAGCGGGAGTTCGGAGACCCAGTACTTC; CDR3 protein: CSARQASGSSETQYF
J gene: TRBJ2-3; clone size: .; D gene: TRBD2; V gene: TRBV5-1; CDR3 DNA: TGCGCCAGCAGCCCCGGACTAGCGGAGGGATCAGATACGCAGTATTTT; CDR3 protein: CASSPGLAEGSDTQYF